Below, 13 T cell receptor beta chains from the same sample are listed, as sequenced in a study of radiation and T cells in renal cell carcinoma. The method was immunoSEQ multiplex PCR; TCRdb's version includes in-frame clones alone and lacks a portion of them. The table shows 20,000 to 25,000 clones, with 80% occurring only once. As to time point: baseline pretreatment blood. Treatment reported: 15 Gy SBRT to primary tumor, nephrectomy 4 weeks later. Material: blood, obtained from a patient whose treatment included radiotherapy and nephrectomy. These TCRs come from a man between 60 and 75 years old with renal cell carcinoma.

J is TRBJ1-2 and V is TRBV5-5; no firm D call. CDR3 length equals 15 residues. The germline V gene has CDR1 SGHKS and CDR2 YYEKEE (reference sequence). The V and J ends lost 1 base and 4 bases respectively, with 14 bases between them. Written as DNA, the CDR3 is TGTGCCAGCAGCTTGATGGGCGTGTTCGCCTATGGCTACACCTTC. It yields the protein CASSLMGVFAYGYTF.

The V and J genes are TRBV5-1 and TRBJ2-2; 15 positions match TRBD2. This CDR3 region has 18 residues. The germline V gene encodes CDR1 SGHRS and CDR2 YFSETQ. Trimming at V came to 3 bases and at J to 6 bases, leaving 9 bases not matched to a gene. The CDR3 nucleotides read TGCGCCAGCAGCTCCCAGGGACTAGCGGGAGGCGTCGCCGGGGAGCTGTTTTTT. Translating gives CASSSQGLAGGVAGELFF.

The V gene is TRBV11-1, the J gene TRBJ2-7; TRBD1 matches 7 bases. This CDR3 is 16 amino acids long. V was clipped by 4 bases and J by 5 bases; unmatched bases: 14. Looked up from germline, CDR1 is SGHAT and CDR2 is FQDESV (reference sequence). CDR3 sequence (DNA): TGTGCCAGCAGCTCCGTGTCTCCGGGACAGCATCACGAGCAGTACTTC. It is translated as CASSSVSPGQHHEQYF.

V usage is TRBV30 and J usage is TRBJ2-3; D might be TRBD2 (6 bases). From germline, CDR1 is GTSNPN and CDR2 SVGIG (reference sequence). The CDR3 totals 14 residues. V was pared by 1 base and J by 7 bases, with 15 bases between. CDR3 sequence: CAWSAPGSSYTQYF. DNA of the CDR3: TGTGCCTGGAGTGCCCCCGGGAGTTCATATACGCAGTATTTT.

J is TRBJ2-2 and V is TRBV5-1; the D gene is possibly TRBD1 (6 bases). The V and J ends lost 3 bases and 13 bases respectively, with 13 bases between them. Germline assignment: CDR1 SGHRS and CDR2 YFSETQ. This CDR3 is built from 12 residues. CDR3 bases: TGCGCCAGCAGCTCACAGGGAGCTTGGCTGTTTTTT. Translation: CASSSQGAWLFF.

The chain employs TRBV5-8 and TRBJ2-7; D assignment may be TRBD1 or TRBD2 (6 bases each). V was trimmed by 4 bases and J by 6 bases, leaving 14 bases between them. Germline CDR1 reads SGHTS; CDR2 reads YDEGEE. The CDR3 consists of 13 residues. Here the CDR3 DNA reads TGTGCCAGCAGCAAAAAACAGGGAGGCGAGCAGTACTTC. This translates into CASSKKQGGEQYF.

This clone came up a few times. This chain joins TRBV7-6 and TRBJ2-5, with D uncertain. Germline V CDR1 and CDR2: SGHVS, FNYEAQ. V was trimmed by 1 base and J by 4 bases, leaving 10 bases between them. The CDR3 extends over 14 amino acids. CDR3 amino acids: CASSLVTGRETQYF. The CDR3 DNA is TGTGCCAGCAGCTTAGTTACGGGTCGAGAGACCCAGTACTTC.

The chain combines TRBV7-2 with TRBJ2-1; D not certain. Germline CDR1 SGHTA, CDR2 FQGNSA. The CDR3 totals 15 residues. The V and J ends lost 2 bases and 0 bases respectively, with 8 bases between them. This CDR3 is CASSLQVSSYNEQFF. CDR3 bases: TGTGCCAGCAGCTTACAGGTCAGCTCCTACAATGAGCAGTTCTTC. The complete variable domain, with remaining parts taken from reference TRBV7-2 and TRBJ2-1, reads GAGVSQSPSNKVTEKGKDVELRCDPISGHTALYWYRQSLGQGLEFLIYFQGNSAPDKSGLPSDRFSAERTGGSVSTLTIQRTQQEDSAVYLCASSLQVSSYNEQFFGPGTRLTVL.

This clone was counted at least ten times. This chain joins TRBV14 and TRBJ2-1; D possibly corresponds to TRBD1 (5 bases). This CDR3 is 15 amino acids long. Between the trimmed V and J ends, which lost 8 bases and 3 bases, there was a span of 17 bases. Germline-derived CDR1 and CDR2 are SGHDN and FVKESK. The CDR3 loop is CASGPRGALYNEQFF. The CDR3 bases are TGTGCCAGCGGCCCCCGTGGGGCCCTCTACAATGAGCAGTTCTTC. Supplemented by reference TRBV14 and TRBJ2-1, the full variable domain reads EAGVTQFPSHSVIEKGQTVTLRCDPISGHDNLYWYRRVMGKEIKFLLHFVKESKQDESGMPNNRFLAERTGGTYSTLKVQPAELEDSGVYFCASGPRGALYNEQFFGPGTRLTVL.

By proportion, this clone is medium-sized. DNA of the CDR3: TGTGCCAGCAGCGTGGACGGGAACGAGCAGTACTTC. This encodes CASSVDGNEQYF. The V gene is TRBV9, the J gene TRBJ2-7; maybe TRBD2 (5 bases). Germline CDR1 is SGDLS and CDR2 is YYNGEE. V lost 2 bases and J lost 5, with 8 bases in between. CDR3 size: 12 residues. The whole variable domain, filled in from reference TRBV9 and TRBJ2-7, reads DSGVTQTPKHLITATGQRVTLRCSPRSGDLSVYWYQQSLDQGLQFLIQYYNGEERAKGNILERFSAQQFPDLHSELNLSSLELGDSALYFCASSVDGNEQYFGPGTRLTVT.

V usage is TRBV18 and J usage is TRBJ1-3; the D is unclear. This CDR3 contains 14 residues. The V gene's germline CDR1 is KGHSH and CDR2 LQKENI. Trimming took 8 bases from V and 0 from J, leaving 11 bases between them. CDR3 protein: CASRTTFSGNTIYF. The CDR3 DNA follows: TGTGCCAGCCGTACAACTTTCTCTGGAAACACCATATATTTT.

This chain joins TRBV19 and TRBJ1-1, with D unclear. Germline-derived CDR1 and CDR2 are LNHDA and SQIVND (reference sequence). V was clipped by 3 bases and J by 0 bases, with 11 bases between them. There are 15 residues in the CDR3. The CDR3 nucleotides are TGTGCCAGTAGTATGATCGAGGGTTTGAACACTGAAGCTTTCTTT. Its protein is CASSMIEGLNTEAFF.

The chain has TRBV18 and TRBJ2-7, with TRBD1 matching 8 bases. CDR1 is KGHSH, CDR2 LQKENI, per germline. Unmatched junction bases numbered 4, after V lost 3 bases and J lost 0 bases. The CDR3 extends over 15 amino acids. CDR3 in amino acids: CASSPGQGASYEQYF. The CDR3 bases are TGTGCCAGCTCACCGGGCCAGGGGGCCTCCTACGAGCAGTACTTC.